This T cell receptor (beta chain) was identified during a study of early T cells in non-severe SARS-CoV-2 infection. Study-level information: Chains stayed unpaired after sequencing of bulk RNA from unsorted whole blood.

Attachment of unique molecular identifiers to individual cDNA molecules was performed. TCRdb processed the 5' RACE reads anew with MiXCR; each CDR3 protein has one entry. Here the sample spans roughly 67,000 distinct CDR3 sequences, roughly 10% being singletons. Specimen: whole blood. This receptor was obtained from an adult who was a healthcare worker with PCR-confirmed SARS-CoV-2 infection or an uninfected control (not recorded which).

The CDR3: CASSGGRAEKLFF. Written as DNA, the CDR3 is TGTGCCAGCAGTGGAGGGAGGGCTGAAAAACTGTTTTTT. This chain joins TRBV12-3 or TRBV12-4 and TRBJ1-4; D gene unclear. This CDR3 region has 13 residues. Deletions cut 5 bases from V and 7 bases from J, with 11 bases between.